The 10 T cell receptor beta chains given below trace back to one sample, sequenced in a study of shared clonotypes between healthy human individuals. Assay used: immunoSEQ multiplex PCR; TCRdb lists only in-frame clones, some missing. In the table there are 2 million to 2.5 million clones, roughly 93% of which are singletons. The sample taken for sequencing was naive CD4+ T cells from PBMCs. Subset denoted: CD45RA+ positively selected. Source of these receptors: a man younger than 35 in good health. Some clones in this sample may be carry-over from other donors' samples.

The count of this clone is one. This sequence joins TRBV5-1 and TRBJ1-4, with 8 positions matching TRBD1. Germline V lookup: CDR1 SGHRS, CDR2 YFSETQ. The J segment lost 8 bases and the V segment lost 5 bases, leaving 5 bases of the junction unmatched. This CDR3 is built from 13 residues. CDR3 protein: CASRRDRNEKLFF. CDR3 sequence (DNA): TGCGCCAGCAGACGGGACAGGAACGAAAAACTGTTTTTT.

The V call is TRBV4-1, the J call TRBJ2-7; TRBD1 matches 10 bases. The junction had 5 bases not matched to a gene; V was cut back by 2 bases and J by 1 base. Germline V CDR1 and CDR2: MGHRA, YSYEKL. The CDR3 runs to 16 residues. The CDR3 loop is CASSQLDRGQSYEQYF. The CDR3 nucleotides are TGCGCCAGCAGCCAACTCGACAGGGGGCAATCCTACGAGCAGTACTTC.

This clone came up once. The chain employs TRBV19 and TRBJ2-1; TRBD1 or TRBD2 may be the D gene (5 bases each). This CDR3 contains 16 residues. CDR1 is LNHDA, CDR2 SQIVND, per germline (reference sequence). V dropped 4 bases and J dropped 5 bases, with 18 bases sitting between them. The CDR3, as DNA: TGTGCCAGTAGTACGTTAGCGACAGCCTCTCACAATGAGCAGTTCTTC. It translates to CASSTLATASHNEQFF.

This clone showed up just once. The chain carries TRBV18 and TRBJ1-2; D may be TRBD1 (5 bases). The CDR3 consists of 15 residues. Per germline, CDR1 KGHSH and CDR2 LQKENI. Deletions cut 2 bases from V and 3 bases from J, with 13 bases between. The CDR3: CASSPEGGAYYGYTF. In nucleotides, the CDR3 is TGTGCCAGCTCACCAGAAGGCGGGGCCTACTATGGCTACACCTTC.

The CDR3 DNA follows: TGTGCCAGCACCCCGCGGGGCTCACTTCCCAGCTCCTACGAGCAGTACTTC. This sequence encodes CASTPRGSLPSSYEQYF. The rearrangement links TRBV7-8 to TRBJ2-7; maybe TRBD2 (6 bases). This CDR3 region has 17 residues. The V end was cut by 7 bases, the J end by 0 bases, with 22 bases between. Germline V gene sequence: CDR1 SGHVS, CDR2 FQNEAQ. The variable domain in full, with the rest retrieved from reference TRBV7-8 and TRBJ2-7, is GAGVSQSPRYKVAKRGQDVALRCDPISGHVSLFWYQQALGQGPEFLTYFQNEAQLDKSGLPSDRFFAERPEGSVSTLKIQRTQQEDSAVYLCASTPRGSLPSSYEQYFGPGTRLTVT.

The chain joins TRBV5-4 to TRBJ2-7; 8 nucleotides align to TRBD2. Germline V gene data show CDR1 as SGHNT and CDR2 as YYREEE (reference sequence). The CDR3 runs 14 residues. The ends lost 3 bases at V and 5 bases at J; junction bases unmatched: 7. CDR3 in amino acids: CASSSAGTRDEQYF. DNA for the CDR3: TGTGCCAGCAGCTCAGCCGGGACTAGGGACGAGCAGTACTTC.

The chain has TRBV5-1 and TRBJ2-5, with D possibly being TRBD2 (5 bases). This CDR3 comprises 17 residues. CDR1 is SGHRS and CDR2 is YFSETQ in the germline V gene. V gave up 0 bases and J gave up 1 base, with 16 bases separating them. The CDR3 loop is CASSLASGNRSQETQYF. Here the CDR3 DNA reads TGCGCCAGCAGCTTGGCCTCGGGGAATAGGAGCCAAGAGACCCAGTACTTC.

This rearrangement joins TRBV28 to TRBJ1-5; D is unclear. Germline V lookup: CDR1 MDHEN, CDR2 SYDVKM. The CDR3 has 12 residues. Between the trimmed V and J ends, which lost 8 bases and 6 bases, there was a span of 11 bases. CDR3 nucleotide sequence: TGTGCCAGCTCGGTGAGGGTTCAGCCCCAGCATTTT. Translated: CASSVRVQPQHF.

V gene TRBV18 combines with J gene TRBJ2-7; D may be TRBD1 (7 bases). Germline values: CDR1 KGHSH, CDR2 LQKENI. V lost 2 bases and J lost 7, with 15 bases in between. This CDR3 has 14 amino acids. The CDR3 loop is CASSPSRGVGEQYF. In DNA, the CDR3 is TGTGCCAGCTCACCATCCAGGGGGGTCGGGGAGCAGTACTTC.

The chain couples TRBV7-2 to TRBJ1-1; D is unclear. Germline V gene data show CDR1 as SGHTA and CDR2 as FQGNSA. CDR3 length: 13 amino acids. Trimming removed 4 bases from V and 6 bases from J, with 12 bases in between. The CDR3 nucleotides read TGTGCCAGCAGCTCCCGAGTTTCGCCTGAAGCTTTCTTT. This translates into CASSSRVSPEAFF.